These T cell receptor beta chains were read from a single sample in a study of long-term antiretroviral therapy in people with HIV. Method: immunoSEQ multiplex PCR; TCRdb's copy keeps in-frame clones and lacks some. Among about 15,000 clones listed, around 90% were seen once. Sample: unsorted PBMCs, taken 2.3 years before starting antiretroviral therapy. The source of these receptors is a woman in her 30s with HIV. Both conserved end residues are part of each CDR3. The D gene is left open where the match is weak. Not all rows give a size; the values are once, few, many and, for expanded clones, a class.

V,D,J,size,CDR3,DNA
TRBV7-2,-,TRBJ2-5,-,CASSLALPPQGETQYF,TGTGCCAGCAGCTTAGCGCTTCCCCCTCAGGGAGAGACCCAGTACTTC
TRBV18,-,TRBJ1-3,-,CASSSTTDSGNTIYF,TGTGCCAGCTCATCTACGACAGATTCTGGAAACACCATATATTTT
TRBV5-1,TRBD1,TRBJ1-2,-,CASSSGPQDRDGYTF,TGCGCCAGCAGCTCCGGGCCCCAGGACAGGGATGGCTACACCTTC
TRBV4-3,TRBD2,TRBJ2-2,-,CASSQKGLAGGFFANTGELFF,TGCGCCAGCAGCCAAAAGGGGCTAGCGGGGGGATTTTTCGCGAACACCGGGGAGCTGTTTTTT
TRBV9,-,TRBJ2-1,-,CASSVGQPRDEQFF,TGTGCCAGCAGCGTAGGACAGCCTCGAGATGAGCAGTTCTTC
TRBV4-1,-,TRBJ2-7,-,CASSQEVTYEQYF,TGCGCCAGCAGCCAAGAGGTCACCTACGAGCAGTACTTC
TRBV5-5,-,TRBJ2-7,-,CASSLDWAVKGSEQYF,TGTGCCAGCAGCTTGGATTGGGCGGTCAAAGGATCCGAGCAGTACTTC
TRBV5-4,TRBD2,TRBJ2-5,-,CASSLAGGPWETQYF,TGTGCCAGCAGCTTGGCGGGGGGGCCGTGGGAGACCCAGTACTTC
TRBV19,-,TRBJ1-1,-,CATQTRLNTEAFF,TGTGCCACCCAGACACGTCTGAACACTGAAGCTTTCTTT
TRBV6-5,-,TRBJ2-7,once,CASSAIGGLYEQYF,TGTGCCAGCAGTGCTATAGGGGGTTTGTACGAGCAGTACTTC
TRBV7-8,TRBD2,TRBJ2-1,-,CASRLSGGAGNEQFF,TGTGCCAGCAGACTGAGCGGGGGGGCCGGGAATGAGCAGTTCTTC
TRBV30,TRBD1,TRBJ1-4,once,CAWKPQGAREKLFF,TGTGCCTGGAAACCGCAGGGGGCCCGTGAAAAACTGTTTTTT
TRBV9,TRBD1,TRBJ2-7,-,CASGPGQSYEQYF,TGTGCCAGCGGACCGGGACAGTCCTACGAGCAGTACTTC
TRBV19,TRBD1,TRBJ1-5,-,CASNTGGEGNQPQHF,TGTGCCAGTAACACAGGGGGCGAGGGCAATCAGCCCCAGCATTTT
TRBV4-1,-,TRBJ2-7,-,CASSQEAGLRTYEQYF,TGCGCCAGCAGCCAAGAGGCGGGCCTTCGAACCTACGAGCAGTACTTC
TRBV2,TRBD1,TRBJ2-7,-,CASRAGTATYEQYF,TGTGCCAGCAGAGCTGGGACAGCTACCTACGAGCAGTACTTC